The 17 T cell receptor beta chains listed next were all sequenced from one sample in a study of beta chain features in type 1 diabetes. Sequenced material consisted of expressed TCRB transcripts (all of the isolated RNA was reverse transcribed). TCRdb's copy holds only in-frame clones and misses some; the assay was immunoSEQ multiplex PCR. The table includes hundreds of thousands of clones, approximately 31% detected once. Input material: naive CD4+ T cells from blood. All receptors derive from a man aged 18 to 30 in good health.

This rearrangement joins TRBV7-9 to TRBJ2-3; 8 nucleotides match TRBD2. CDR1 is SEHNR and CDR2 is FQNEAQ in the germline V gene (reference sequence). The ends lost 3 bases at V and 4 bases at J; junction bases unmatched: 3. There are 14 residues in the CDR3. Here the CDR3 DNA reads TGTGCCAGCAGCTTGGAACTAGCGGCAGATACGCAGTATTTT. Its translation: CASSLELAADTQYF. Full variable domain (missing parts from reference TRBV7-9 and TRBJ2-3): DTGVSQNPRHKITKRGQNVTFRCDPISEHNRLYWYRQTLGQGPEFLTYFQNEAQLEKSRLLSDRFSAERPKGSFSTLEIQRTEQGDSAMYLCASSLELAADTQYFGPGTRLTVL.

V and J are TRBV9 and TRBJ2-7; D tentatively reads TRBD1 or TRBD2 (5 bases each). The CDR3 is 12 amino acids. The ends were cut back, 0 bases at V and 6 bases at J, with 7 bases in the middle. Germline V gene lookup returns CDR1 SGDLS and CDR2 YYNGEE. CDR3 sequence: CASSVVGTEQYF. CDR3 sequence (DNA): TGTGCCAGCAGCGTAGTCGGGACCGAGCAGTACTTC.

The rearrangement links TRBV29-1 to TRBJ2-7; TRBD1 matches at 9 bases. The V segment lost 5 bases and the J segment 9 bases; nucleotides outside the gene matches: 11. The V gene's germline CDR1 is SQVTM and CDR2 ANQGSEA. The CDR3 is 13 amino acids. As DNA, the CDR3 is TGCAGCGTTTGCCGGGACAGGGTCACGGGGCAGTACTTC. It specifies CSVCRDRVTGQYF.

This clone was seen more than once but under ten times. The chain employs TRBV5-1 and TRBJ2-5; D call uncertain. The CDR3 loop spans 11 amino acids. From germline, CDR1 is SGHRS and CDR2 YFSETQ. V lost 7 bases and J 5 bases, leaving 9 bases between the germline ends. The CDR3 protein is CASGETETQYF. CDR3 DNA sequence: TGCGCCAGCGGAGAGACCGAGACCCAGTACTTC. The full variable domain, completed using reference TRBV5-1 and TRBJ2-5, is KAGVTQTPRYLIKTRGQQVTLSCSPISGHRSVSWYQQTPGQGLQFLFEYFSETQRNKGNFPGRFSGRQFSNSRSEMNVSTLELGDSALYLCASGETETQYFGPGTRLLVL.

The V and J genes are TRBV30 and TRBJ2-5; D may be TRBD1 (5 bases). Looked up from germline, CDR1 is GTSNPN and CDR2 is SVGIG (reference sequence). This CDR3 is 12 amino acids long. Trimming took 7 bases from V and 2 from J, leaving 11 bases between them. CDR3 nucleotide sequence: TGTGCCTACAGACAGACACAAGAGACCCAGTACTTC. This sequence encodes CAYRQTQETQYF.

The chain combines TRBV7-9 with TRBJ2-3; 9 positions agree with TRBD1. Germline loops: CDR1 SEHNR, CDR2 FQNEAQ (reference sequence). Trimming cost V 5 bases and J 6 bases; bases outside gene matches: 12. The length of the CDR3 is 16 residues. CDR3 DNA sequence: TGTGCCAGCAGCCTATTAGTTGGGACAGGGCCCGATACGCAGTATTTT. Translated: CASSLLVGTGPDTQYF.

The CDR3 loop reads CAWSLGTAFYGYTF. CDR3 bases: TGTGCCTGGAGCCTCGGGACAGCCTTTTATGGCTACACCTTC. The V call is TRBV30, the J call TRBJ1-2; 7 bases agree with TRBD1. V shed 3 bases and J 5 bases; nucleotides not matched to a gene: 9. From germline, CDR1 is GTSNPN and CDR2 SVGIG (reference sequence). This CDR3 region has 14 residues.

This clone turned up a few times. The chain has TRBV15 and TRBJ2-1; 10 nucleotides line up with TRBD2. Trimming at V came to 8 bases and at J to 7 bases, leaving 14 bases not matched to a gene. The length of the CDR3 is 16 residues. Germline V CDR1 and CDR2: LNHNV, YYDKDF (reference sequence). CDR3 amino acids: CATGPGTSDIRNEQFF. CDR3 DNA sequence: TGTGCCACCGGTCCCGGGACTAGCGATATTAGGAATGAGCAGTTCTTC.

The genes are TRBV25-1 and TRBJ1-4; D gene unclear. Trimming left V 2 bases short and J 6 bases short, with 13 bases between. The CDR3 consists of 15 residues. CDR1 MGHDK and CDR2 SYGVNS come from the germline V gene. CDR3 sequence (DNA): TGTGCCAGCAGTGAAGTATGGGCGCAGGATGAAAAACTGTTTTTT. Protein sequence: CASSEVWAQDEKLFF.

The chain links TRBV30 to TRBJ1-1; 9 nucleotides agree with TRBD1. The CDR3 runs 16 residues. Germline assignment: CDR1 GTSNPN and CDR2 SVGIG (reference sequence). V lost 0 bases, J lost 1 base, and 6 bases stayed unmatched. CDR3 coding DNA: TGTGCCTGGAGTGTACGACAGGGGGGCCGGAACACTGAAGCTTTCTTT. It yields the protein CAWSVRQGGRNTEAFF.

The chain carries TRBV5-4 and TRBJ2-1; 9 bases align to TRBD1. Germline CDR1 SGHNT, CDR2 YYREEE (reference sequence). The CDR3 runs to 15 residues. With V trimmed by 4 bases and J by 4 bases, 6 bases remained unmatched. The CDR3: CASSQGQGQYNEQFF. CDR3 nucleotides: TGTGCCAGCAGCCAGGGACAGGGCCAATACAATGAGCAGTTCTTC.

This clone turned up a few times. Other nucleotide sequences from this sample produce the same CDR3. The chain employs TRBV7-2 and TRBJ2-7, with D tentatively TRBD2 (5 bases). V lost 2 bases and J 1 base, leaving 6 bases between the germline ends. CDR1 is SGHTA, CDR2 FQGNSA, per germline. The CDR3 has 13 residues. CDR3 region: CASSLSGSYEQYF. In DNA form, the CDR3 reads TGTGCCAGCAGCTTAAGCGGATCCTACGAGCAGTACTTC. Together with reference TRBV7-2 and TRBJ2-7, the CDR3 gives the full variable domain: GAGVSQSPSNKVTEKGKDVELRCDPISGHTALYWYRQSLGQGLEFLIYFQGNSAPDKSGLPSDRFSAERTGGSVSTLTIQRTQQEDSAVYLCASSLSGSYEQYFGPGTRLTVT.

This clone was recorded a few times. The CDR3 bases are TGTGCCAGCAGCCCCCCCGGTGACACGGCCCAGTACTTC. Translation gives CASSPPGDTAQYF. V is TRBV7-3 and J is TRBJ2-5; D gene ambiguous. The CDR3 totals 13 residues. Trimming removed 5 bases from V and 9 bases from J, with 16 bases in between. CDR1 and CDR2 from the germline V gene are SGHTA and FQGTGA.

The table lists this clone with a few counts. V and J are TRBV15 and TRBJ2-3; D uncertain. CDR1 and CDR2 (germline): LNHNV, YYDKDF (reference sequence). The CDR3 is made up of 14 amino acids. V lost 5 bases to trimming and J lost 2 bases, with 11 bases between them. The CDR3 is CATSWRSATDTQYF. The CDR3 DNA is TGTGCCACCAGCTGGCGGAGCGCCACAGATACGCAGTATTTT. Drawing the rest from reference TRBV15 and TRBJ2-3, the complete variable domain is DAMVIQNPRYQVTQFGKPVTLSCSQTLNHNVMYWYQQKSSQAPKLLFHYYDKDFNNEADTPDNFQSRRPNTSFCFLDIRSPGLGDTAMYLCATSWRSATDTQYFGPGTRLTVL.

The chain uses TRBV6-5 and TRBJ2-7; tentative D call: TRBD2 (6 bases). Germline V gene lookup returns CDR1 MNHEY and CDR2 SVGAGI. The V end was cut by 6 bases, the J end by 5 bases, with 17 bases between. CDR3 length equals 14 residues. The CDR3 protein is CASRSRDLANEQYF. CDR3 DNA sequence: TGTGCCAGCAGATCTCGGGACTTGGCCAACGAGCAGTACTTC.

There are a few counts of this clone. The chain uses TRBV4-3 and TRBJ1-2; D possibly corresponds to TRBD1 (6 bases). V was shortened by 0 bases and J by 8 bases, with 10 bases between the two germline ends. There are 13 residues in the CDR3. Per germline, CDR1 LGHNA and CDR2 YSLEER. CDR3 loop: CASSQDGQFGYTF. As DNA, the CDR3 is TGCGCCAGCAGCCAAGATGGACAGTTCGGCTACACCTTC.

The rearrangement links TRBV29-1 to TRBJ2-3; 11 bases are a match to TRBD2. The germline V gene has CDR1 SQVTM and CDR2 ANQGSEA. The CDR3 consists of 15 residues. CDR3 residues: CSVDTSGSRADTQYF. CDR3 bases: TGCAGTGTGGACACTAGCGGGAGTAGGGCAGATACGCAGTATTTT.